The clone carrying this T cell receptor beta chain is a singleton in its sample. As handled by the study authors: By means of reference gene primer amplification, nucleated cell counts were estimated. Some clones are missing from TCRdb's copy, which holds only in-frame ones; the method was immunoSEQ multiplex PCR. V, J and clone size are taken as reported in that table, and D and trimming were inferred from the DNA itself. This sample has 20,000 to 25,000 clones, with roughly 73% found just once. The data were obtained in a study of blood T cell repertoires in COVID-19. Study-level information: The United States, Italy and Spain were the sources of the acute and convalescent COVID-19 samples. Nucleic acid was either cDNA or gDNA, and it came from T cells, B-cell-depleted T cells, or PBMCs.

The receptor comes from a human donor in a cohort sampled during active or convalescent COVID-19. Sequencing was performed on peripheral blood.

The CDR3 loop reads CASRPSSLASDTQYF. The CDR3 DNA reads TGTGCCAGCAGACCATCCTCTTTAGCATCAGATACGCAGTATTTT. The gene calls are TRBV3-1 (or the pseudogene TRBV3-2) and TRBJ2-3, with D hard to call. CDR1 is LGHDT and CDR2 is YNNKEL in the germline V gene (reference sequence). The ends were cut back, 6 bases at V and 4 bases at J, with 17 bases in the middle. The CDR3 runs to 15 residues.